This T cell receptor (beta chain) was found in a study of blood T cell repertoires in COVID-19. The overall study: Samples representing acute and convalescent COVID-19 were sourced from the United States, Italy and Spain. Nucleic acid was either cDNA or gDNA, and it came from T cells, B-cell-depleted T cells, or PBMCs.

Per germline, CDR1 SGHRS and CDR2 YFSETQ. This CDR3 contains 15 residues. Germline trimming cut 3 bases from V and 7 bases from J; bases unmatched to any gene: 7. Enrollment of patients from Seattle took place during active infection, with longitudinal follow-up. Under the authors' procedure: It was from reference gene primer amplification that nucleated cell counts were estimated. The table came from immunoSEQ multiplex PCR; TCRdb's copy has only in-frame clones and leaves some out. For V, J and clone size, that table is used; D and trimming come from the DNA. The table has 70,000 or so clones, 65% to 85% seen once.

Material for sequencing was peripheral blood. The receptor comes from a man aged 50-59 years with COVID-19, enrolled during active disease. This chain uses TRBV5-1 with TRBJ1-6; 7 bases align to TRBD1. The CDR3 nucleotides read TGCGCCAGCAGCTCACAGGGGCCCCAGAATTCACCCCTCCACTTT. Its translation: CASSSQGPQNSPLHF.